This T cell receptor beta chain was sequenced during a study of human T cells and chemical hapten exposure (dated by TCRdb to the early 2020s). Concerning the study at large: For sensitization, 2% DPC in acetone was applied to an approximately 2 cm by approximately 2 cm area of upper inner arm skin. Weekly therapeutic DPC doses were additionally applied to the scalp of patients throughout the roughly 24-week study period. Patch testing was performed on the upper back with Finn chambers containing 0.01% DPC, and the patch tests were scored after 6 days according to International Contact Dermatitis Research Group standards. Alopecia areata with under or over 50% scalp involvement, alopecia totalis and alopecia universalis were represented in the patient cohort, which was mostly female. Libraries were pooled for sequencing, and per-sample TCR yields varied mainly because of small differences in library volumes within the pool. Peripheral blood TCR repertoire changes were tracked in vivo in alopecia patients during primary and secondary sensitization to the hapten diphenylcyclopropenone (DPC). Blood samples were taken from patients before sensitization (week 0) and at 2, 6 and about 24 weeks after DPC sensitization. Blood for TCR sequencing was provided by twenty-nine alopecia patients at one to four time points (pre-sensitization, 2, 6 and 24 weeks). On the study overall, not on this receptor specifically: Expanded TCRs formed significantly more large CDR3 similarity clusters than pre-sensitization or healthy control sets, consistent with antigen-driven responses. Repeated subsampling changed both the strength of the expansion versus patch-test correlation and the threshold at which the correlation became significant. The number of PT1 expanded TCRs positively correlated with patch test score, significant at thresholds 8, 16 and 32 but not 4. All patients had alopecia, a presumed autoimmune disease, so their immune response might differ from that of healthy individuals. The number of TCRs above 1 in 1000 frequency did not change with DPC sensitization; there was no evidence of global repertoire structure alterations.

Ends trimmed: V by 0 bases, J by 7 bases; bases unmatched to a gene: 18. Looking up the germline V gene yields CDR1 MNHEY and CDR2 SVGAGI. From cysteine to phenylalanine, the CDR3 is 20 amino acids long. Only the CDR3 DNA is retained, 60 bases long and in frame from the first base. For this clonotype: Its antigen is still unknown. The record has no base qualities; no much larger clone is one base away.

This specimen's time point label, interpreted: patch test 1, 2 weeks after DPC sensitization. What the treatment or condition label conveys for this sample: therapeutic diphenylcyclopropenone sensitization with weekly scalp DPC. At every patch-test visit, the blood draw took place before the patch test was put on. Eligible patients were aged 18 to 70, diagnosed with alopecia, deemed suitable for DPC therapy, and excluded if pregnant. Unfractionated whole blood was collected in Tempus Blood RNA tubes, and total RNA was extracted from that blood. Library preparation was by RACE. Sequencing relied on a NextSeq 500. During library preparation, unique molecular identifiers were attached to individual cDNA molecules so that TCRs could be counted in a quantitative, reproducible way. For every blood RNA sample, sequencing covered both the TCR alpha and TCR beta chains. On the study's bioinformatics: Samples had a median of roughly 91,000 TCRs, with a range from about 23,224 to 750,000. V, J and CDR3 annotation of the TCR reads was performed with the Decombinator software suite. For PS versus PT1 abundance plots, all samples were subsampled to the same number of TCRs (28,000). Expanded TCRs were defined as absent before sensitization and observed at least eight times at the 2-week time point. The public reads were reanalyzed by TCRdb: fastp trimming at Q25, MiXCR alignment, in-frame beta chains only. Every distinct CDR3 protein forms one entry, paired with its most common genes and DNA. The V and J calls and clone size are TCRdb's, not the authors'. In all, the sample holds fewer than 500,000 distinct CDR3 sequences, and about 4.8% of those were seen once. Roughly 2.4% of the sample is in the top ten clones.

The specimen comprised whole blood, sampled in connection with sensitization to the hapten diphenylcyclopropenone (DPC). The chain links TRBV6-5 with TRBJ2-1; 10 central bases correspond to TRBD2. The clonotype comes from a woman aged 45-60 years with alopecia areata. Some clones in this sample may be carry-over from other donors' samples. The CDR3 region: CASSYSLPGLATRKGNEQFF. The DNA sequence is as follows: TGTGCCAGCAGTTACTCCCTACCGGGACTAGCGACAAGGAAGGGAAATGAGCAGTTCTTC.